These 18 T cell receptor beta chains share one sample of origin, sequenced in a study of shared clonotypes between healthy human individuals. The repertoire was sequenced with immunoSEQ multiplex PCR; TCRdb's copy has only in-frame clones and lacks some. The sample shows about 1.5 million clones, 95% to 97% of them seen only once. Sequencing was carried out using naive CD4+ T cells sorted from blood. The subset: CD45RA+ positively selected. These receptors were taken from a man aged 25-45 years in good health.

This chain connects TRBV5-1 to TRBJ2-3; D is perhaps TRBD2 (8 bases). The CDR3 totals 15 residues. Deletions cut 3 bases from V and 8 bases from J, with 19 bases between. Germline CDR1 and CDR2: SGHRS and YFSETQ. The CDR3: CASSSTGAREGTQYF. The CDR3 DNA sequence: TGCGCCAGCAGCTCTACAGGGGCCCGGGAGGGTACGCAGTATTTT.

This clone appeared a single time. The gene calls are TRBV18 and TRBJ1-1; no firm D call. This CDR3 region has 16 residues. CDR1 and CDR2 from the germline V gene are KGHSH and LQKENI. V shed 2 bases and J shed 0 bases, with 13 bases lying between them. Here the CDR3 DNA reads TGTGCCAGCTCACCATTGAACCGGGGTATGAACACTGAAGCTTTCTTT. This gives the protein CASSPLNRGMNTEAFF.

The chain has TRBV7-9 and TRBJ1-4; TRBD1 is a possible D gene (6 bases). From germline, CDR1 is SEHNR and CDR2 FQNEAQ (reference sequence). The CDR3 runs to 16 residues. V dropped 0 bases and J dropped 0 bases, with 8 bases sitting between them. The CDR3 bases are TGTGCCAGCAGCTTAGCGACAGGTCCAACTAATGAAAAACTGTTTTTT. Its protein is CASSLATGPTNEKLFF. Looking up the rest from reference TRBV7-9 and TRBJ1-4 gives the full variable domain: DTGVSQNPRHKITKRGQNVTFRCDPISEHNRLYWYRQTLGQGPEFLTYFQNEAQLEKSRLLSDRFSAERPKGSFSTLEIQRTEQGDSAMYLCASSLATGPTNEKLFFGSGTQLSVL.

The CDR3 bases are TGTGCCAGTAGGACAGGGGGGCCCCAGCATTTT. This sequence encodes CASRTGGPQHF. The chain combines TRBV19 with TRBJ1-5; 9 nucleotides line up with TRBD1. CDR3 length: 11 amino acids. CDR1 LNHDA and CDR2 SQIVND come from the germline V gene (reference sequence). V shed 6 bases and J 9 bases; nucleotides not matched to a gene: 0.

For the CDR3, the DNA is TGCGCCAGCAGCTTGGCGGGAAATGACAATGAGCAGTTCTTC. Translating gives CASSLAGNDNEQFF. The V call is TRBV5-1, the J call TRBJ2-1; possible D gene TRBD2, 5 bases. Trimming cost V 0 bases and J 5 bases, with 9 bases left between them. Per germline, CDR1 SGHRS and CDR2 YFSETQ. The CDR3 contains 14 residues.

The chain couples TRBV28 to TRBJ1-2; D is unclear. Germline CDR1 is MDHEN and CDR2 is SYDVKM. Trimming shortened V by 1 base and J by 6 bases, and 6 bases separated the two germline ends. The CDR3 consists of 12 residues. CDR3 region: CASSLLADGYTF. The CDR3 bases are TGTGCCAGCAGTTTATTGGCAGATGGCTACACCTTC.

The chain recombines TRBV5-6 with TRBJ2-7, with 13 bases identical to TRBD2. Unmatched junction bases numbered 4, after V lost 4 bases and J lost 0 bases. CDR1 and CDR2 (germline): SGHDT, YYEEEE. CDR3 length: 16 amino acids. CDR3 in DNA: TGTGCCAGCAGCCACAGACTAGCGGGAGGCTCCTACGAGCAGTACTTC. Translation gives CASSHRLAGGSYEQYF.

The gene calls are TRBV7-9 and TRBJ2-3; D might be TRBD2 (5 bases). V was trimmed by 6 bases and J by 0 bases, leaving 16 bases between them. CDR3 length: 16 amino acids. Germline loops: CDR1 SEHNR, CDR2 FQNEAQ (reference sequence). The CDR3 protein is CASRPSSGPSTDTQYF. The CDR3 DNA is TGTGCCAGCAGGCCCTCCAGCGGCCCTAGCACAGATACGCAGTATTTT.

V and J are TRBV15 and TRBJ2-7; 7 nucleotides agree with TRBD2. The CDR3 is 15 residues long. The V and J ends lost 7 bases and 7 bases, in that order; junction bases with no gene match: 16. Germline CDR1 and CDR2: LNHNV and YYDKDF (reference sequence). The CDR3 region has the DNA TGTGCCACCACCTCTCGAAGCGGGACCGGTTTTGAGCAGTACTTC. It encodes CATTSRSGTGFEQYF.

V is TRBV9 and J is TRBJ2-1; TRBD1 aligns across 12 bases. Germline CDR1 and CDR2: SGDLS and YYNGEE. The CDR3 consists of 15 residues. V was clipped by 2 bases and J by 9 bases; unmatched bases: 6. CDR3 loop: CASSVAGTGGSEQFF. CDR3 nucleotides: TGTGCCAGCAGCGTTGCCGGGACAGGGGGCAGTGAGCAGTTCTTC.

The V call is TRBV7-2, the J call TRBJ2-7; weak D call: TRBD1 (8 bases). V lost 4 bases and J lost 0, with 13 bases in between. Looked up from germline, CDR1 is SGHTA and CDR2 is FQGNSA. The CDR3 length is 15 residues. Here the CDR3 DNA reads TGTGCCAGCAGCTCCAGCGGGACAGGCTCCTACGAGCAGTACTTC. Protein product: CASSSSGTGSYEQYF.

The genes are TRBV5-1 and TRBJ2-7; 11 positions agree with TRBD1. J gave up 6 bases and V 4 bases, and 9 bases lay outside the gene matches. Germline CDR1 reads SGHRS; CDR2 reads YFSETQ. This CDR3 has 15 amino acids. For the CDR3, the DNA is TGCGCCAGCAGCACGAATCCGGGACAGGGGGGCGAGCAGTACTTC. Translating it yields CASSTNPGQGGEQYF.

The chain links TRBV2 to TRBJ2-2; possibly TRBD2 for D (6 bases). The CDR3 runs to 15 residues. Looked up from germline, CDR1 is SNHLY and CDR2 is FYNNEI. Trimming removed 6 bases from V and 2 bases from J, with 13 bases in between. CDR3 loop: CASRGRQANTGELFF. The CDR3 DNA is TGTGCCAGCAGGGGGAGGCAGGCAAACACCGGGGAGCTGTTTTTT.

The CDR3 is CASSHGNTIYF. The CDR3 DNA follows: TGTGCCAGCAGTCATGGGAACACCATATATTTT. The chain joins TRBV28 to TRBJ1-3, with D unresolved. V lost 5 bases to trimming and J lost 7 bases, with 6 bases between them. Germline assignment: CDR1 MDHEN and CDR2 SYDVKM. This CDR3 has 11 amino acids.

The genes are TRBV11-2 and TRBJ1-1; no reliable D call. The V end was cut by 5 bases, the J end by 0 bases, with 4 bases between. CDR3 length: 12 amino acids. Germline CDR1 is SGHAT and CDR2 is FQNNGV. CDR3 sequence (DNA): TGTGCCAGCAGCATCATGAACACTGAAGCTTTCTTT. This encodes CASSIMNTEAFF.

The V call is TRBV12-5, the J call TRBJ1-1, with a tentative D call TRBD1 (5 bases). The CDR3 extends over 13 amino acids. Trimming removed 2 bases at V and 1 base at J, with 5 bases between. Germline V lookup: CDR1 LGHNT, CDR2 FRNRAP. DNA for the CDR3: TGTGCTAGTGGTTTGACAGGGAACACTGAAGCTTTCTTT. It specifies CASGLTGNTEAFF.

This clone came up once. The chain links TRBV25-1 to TRBJ1-2, with 10 bases identical to TRBD1. CDR1 is MGHDK and CDR2 is SYGVNS in the germline V gene. This CDR3 comprises 16 residues. The junction had 6 bases not matched to a gene; V was cut back by 4 bases and J by 1 base. CDR3 residues: CASSGQGATFNYGYTF. In DNA, the CDR3 is TGTGCCAGCAGTGGACAGGGGGCTACCTTTAACTATGGCTACACCTTC.

CDR3 sequence: CASSPARQAEAFF. CDR3 nucleotide sequence: TGTGCCAGCTCCCCCGCCCGGCAGGCTGAAGCTTTCTTT. The chain links TRBV18 to TRBJ1-1; D is uncertain. Germline V CDR1 and CDR2: KGHSH, LQKENI. The V gene lost 6 bases and the J gene lost 6 bases, with 14 bases spanning the gap. The CDR3 contains 13 residues.